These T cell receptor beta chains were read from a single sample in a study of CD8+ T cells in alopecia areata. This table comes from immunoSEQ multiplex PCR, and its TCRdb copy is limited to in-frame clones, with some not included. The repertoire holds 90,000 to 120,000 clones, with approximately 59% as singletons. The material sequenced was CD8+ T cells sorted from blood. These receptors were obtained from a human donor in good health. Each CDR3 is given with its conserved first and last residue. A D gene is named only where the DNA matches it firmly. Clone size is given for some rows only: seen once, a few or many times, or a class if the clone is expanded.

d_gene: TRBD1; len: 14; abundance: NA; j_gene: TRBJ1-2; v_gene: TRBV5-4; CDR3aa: CASSWTGVDYGYTF; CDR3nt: TGTGCCAGCAGCTGGACAGGCGTCGACTATGGCTACACCTTC
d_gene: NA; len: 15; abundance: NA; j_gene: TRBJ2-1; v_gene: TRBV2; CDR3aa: CASRADTSSYNEQFF; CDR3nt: TGTGCCAGCAGGGCGGACACGAGCTCCTACAATGAGCAGTTCTTC
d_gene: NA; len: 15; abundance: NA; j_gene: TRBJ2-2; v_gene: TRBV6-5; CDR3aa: CASSYSNGGAGELFF; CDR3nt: TGTGCCAGCAGTTACTCGAACGGGGGAGCCGGGGAGCTGTTTTTT
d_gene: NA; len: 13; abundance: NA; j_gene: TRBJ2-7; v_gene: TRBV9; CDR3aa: CASSVGGVNEQYF; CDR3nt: TGTGCCAGCAGCGTAGGAGGAGTTAACGAGCAGTACTTC
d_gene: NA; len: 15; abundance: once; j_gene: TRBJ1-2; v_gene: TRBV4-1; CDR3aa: CASSQVDSGDYGYTF; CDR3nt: TGCGCCAGCAGCCAAGTGGACAGCGGAGACTATGGCTACACCTTC
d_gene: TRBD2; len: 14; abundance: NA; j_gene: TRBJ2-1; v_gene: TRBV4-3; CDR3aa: CASSWRGGNNEQFF; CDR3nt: TGCGCCAGCAGTTGGCGGGGGGGGAACAATGAGCAGTTCTTC
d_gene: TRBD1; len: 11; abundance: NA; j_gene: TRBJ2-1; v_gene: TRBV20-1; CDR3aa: CSAHGQGQQFF; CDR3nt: TGCAGTGCACACGGACAGGGGCAGCAGTTCTTC
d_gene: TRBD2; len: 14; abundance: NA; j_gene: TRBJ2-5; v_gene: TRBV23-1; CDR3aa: CASSHSAGEETQYF; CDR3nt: TGCGCCAGCAGTCACTCCGCGGGGGAAGAGACCCAGTACTTC
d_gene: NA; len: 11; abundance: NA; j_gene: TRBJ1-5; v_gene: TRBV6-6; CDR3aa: CASQAVWPQHF; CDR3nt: TGTGCCAGCCAGGCGGTGTGGCCCCAGCATTTT
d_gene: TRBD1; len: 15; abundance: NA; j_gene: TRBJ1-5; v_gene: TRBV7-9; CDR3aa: CASSSTGTGGQPQHF; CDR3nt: TGTGCCAGCAGCTCCACCGGGACAGGGGGACAGCCCCAGCATTTT
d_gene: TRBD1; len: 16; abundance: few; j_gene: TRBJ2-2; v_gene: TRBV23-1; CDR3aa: CASSLQTGLRIGELFF; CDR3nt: TGCGCCAGCAGTCTTCAGACAGGGTTAAGAATCGGGGAGCTGTTTTTT
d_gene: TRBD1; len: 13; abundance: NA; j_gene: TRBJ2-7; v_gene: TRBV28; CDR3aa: CASSLSGGAEQYF; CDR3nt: TGTGCCAGCAGTTTATCAGGGGGCGCCGAGCAGTACTTC
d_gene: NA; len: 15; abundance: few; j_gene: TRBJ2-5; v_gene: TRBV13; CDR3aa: CASSLIRGAVETQYF; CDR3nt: TGTGCCAGCAGCTTAATTAGGGGGGCCGTAGAGACCCAGTACTTC
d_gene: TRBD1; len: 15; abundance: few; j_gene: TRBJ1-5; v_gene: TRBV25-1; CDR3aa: CASSGTTGENQPQHF; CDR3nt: TGTGCCAGCAGTGGAACAACAGGGGAGAATCAGCCCCAGCATTTT
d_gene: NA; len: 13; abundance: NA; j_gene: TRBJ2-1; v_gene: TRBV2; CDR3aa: CATTPGKGNEQFF; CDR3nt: TGTGCCACCACCCCGGGGAAGGGGAATGAGCAGTTCTTC
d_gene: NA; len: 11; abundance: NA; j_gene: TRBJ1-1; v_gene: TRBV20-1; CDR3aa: CSATEDTEAFF; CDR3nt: TGCAGTGCTACGGAGGACACTGAAGCTTTCTTT
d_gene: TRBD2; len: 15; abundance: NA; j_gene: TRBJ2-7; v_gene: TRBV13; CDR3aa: CASSIGGEGLYEQYF; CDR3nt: TGTGCCAGCAGCATTGGTGGGGAGGGGCTCTACGAGCAGTACTTC
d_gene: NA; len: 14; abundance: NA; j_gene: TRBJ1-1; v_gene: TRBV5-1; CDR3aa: CASSLAGSNTEAFF; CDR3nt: TGCGCCAGCAGCTTGGCAGGGTCGAACACTGAAGCTTTCTTT
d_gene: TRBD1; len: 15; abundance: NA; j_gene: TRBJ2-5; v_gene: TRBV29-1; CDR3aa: CSVELDRGHLETQYF; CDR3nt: TGCAGCGTTGAACTTGACAGGGGTCATCTAGAGACCCAGTACTTC
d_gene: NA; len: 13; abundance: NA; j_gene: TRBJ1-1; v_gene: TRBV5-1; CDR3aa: CASSLRGTDEAFF; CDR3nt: TGCGCCAGCAGCTTGCGAGGGACGGATGAAGCTTTCTTT
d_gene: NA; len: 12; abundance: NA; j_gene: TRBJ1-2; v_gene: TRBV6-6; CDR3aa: CASSYSMEGYTF; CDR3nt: TGTGCCAGCAGTTACTCGATGGAGGGCTACACCTTC
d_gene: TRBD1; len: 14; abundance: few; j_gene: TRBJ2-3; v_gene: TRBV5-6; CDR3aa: CASSWGQGADTQYF; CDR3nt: TGTGCCAGCAGCTGGGGACAGGGGGCAGATACGCAGTATTTT
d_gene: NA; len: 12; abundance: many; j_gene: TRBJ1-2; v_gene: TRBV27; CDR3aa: CASSLSGYGYTF; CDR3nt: TGTGCCAGCAGTTTATCAGGATATGGCTACACCTTC
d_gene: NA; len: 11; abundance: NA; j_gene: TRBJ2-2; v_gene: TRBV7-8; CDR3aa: CASSQVGELFF; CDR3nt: TGTGCCAGCAGCCAGGTCGGGGAGCTGTTTTTT
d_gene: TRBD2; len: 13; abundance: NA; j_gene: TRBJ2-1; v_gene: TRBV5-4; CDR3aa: CASSFGTSGMQFF; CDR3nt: TGTGCCAGCAGCTTCGGGACTAGCGGTATGCAGTTCTTC
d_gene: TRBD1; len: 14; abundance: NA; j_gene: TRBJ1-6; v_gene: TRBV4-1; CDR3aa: CASSQGQGDSPLHF; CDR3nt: TGCGCCAGCAGCCAAGGGCAGGGGGATTCACCCCTCCACTTT